This T cell receptor (beta chain) was profiled in a study of a mutant IDH1 vaccine in newly diagnosed glioma. Stated time point: baseline, week 1 (first vaccination visit). Treatment here: pre-vaccination baseline after standard-of-care therapy. Libraries were prepared by immunoSEQ multiplex PCR; TCRdb keeps only in-frame clonotypes and omits some of them. The sample has approximately 100,000 clones; 85% to 90% are singletons. This receptor was taken from a woman aged 50 to 60 with glioma. The specimen was PBMCs, collected from a glioma patient treated with radiotherapy, temozolomide or both.

CDR3 in DNA: TGTGCCTGGAGTGTAGGGGCGGGGGGTAGCACAGATACGCAGTATTTT. This gives the protein CAWSVGAGGSTDTQYF. V usage is TRBV30 and J usage is TRBJ2-3, with 8 bases fitting TRBD2. The V segment lost 0 bases and the J segment 0 bases; nucleotides outside the gene matches: 5. This CDR3 is built from 16 residues. Germline-derived CDR1 and CDR2 are GTSNPN and SVGIG (reference sequence).